This is a list of T cell receptor beta chains from one sample in a study of circulating and synovial CD4+ cells in juvenile arthritis. TCRdb keeps only in-frame clones here, not all; method: immunoSEQ multiplex PCR. The table lists 15,000 to 20,000 clones, 91% of them singletons. Sequenced material: CD4+ T cells from blood. The receptors originated from a human donor with juvenile idiopathic arthritis. Each CDR3 is given with its conserved first and last residue. The order of the fields is D gene, J gene, V gene, clone size, CDR3 protein, CDR3 DNA. The D gene is left open where the match is weak. Clone sizes are given selectively: once, few, many, or a class where the clone is expanded.

d_call: -
j_call: TRBJ1-6
v_call: TRBV19
clone_size: -
cdr3_aa: CASSSSRDSPLHF
cdr3_nt: TGTGCCAGTAGCTCTTCGCGGGATTCACCCCTCCACTTT

d_call: TRBD2
j_call: TRBJ2-5
v_call: TRBV5-1
clone_size: -
cdr3_aa: CASSLAKGTSRGETQYF
cdr3_nt: TGCGCCAGCAGCTTGGCAAAAGGGACTAGCCGGGGGGAGACCCAGTACTTC

d_call: -
j_call: TRBJ2-1
v_call: TRBV12-5
clone_size: -
cdr3_aa: CASGLAPKTNSSYNEQFF
cdr3_nt: TGTGCTAGTGGTTTGGCTCCCAAGACTAATAGCTCCTACAATGAGCAGTTCTTC

d_call: TRBD2
j_call: TRBJ2-7
v_call: TRBV7-6
clone_size: few
cdr3_aa: CASSLAASGPYEQYF
cdr3_nt: TGTGCCAGCAGCTTAGCGGCTAGCGGACCCTACGAGCAGTACTTC

d_call: -
j_call: TRBJ2-7
v_call: TRBV29-1
clone_size: -
cdr3_aa: CSARFGYEQYF
cdr3_nt: TGCAGCGCTCGGTTCGGGTACGAGCAGTACTTC

d_call: TRBD1
j_call: TRBJ1-2
v_call: TRBV27
clone_size: -
cdr3_aa: CASSDRGRANYGYTF
cdr3_nt: TGTGCCAGCAGTGACAGGGGGCGAGCCAACTATGGCTACACCTTC

d_call: TRBD1
j_call: TRBJ1-1
v_call: TRBV7-9
clone_size: -
cdr3_aa: CASSLGLGDRGAEAFF
cdr3_nt: TGTGCCAGCAGCTTAGGTCTGGGGGACAGGGGCGCTGAAGCTTTCTTT

d_call: TRBD2
j_call: TRBJ2-1
v_call: TRBV5-5
clone_size: -
cdr3_aa: CASGSAGGLSYNEQFF
cdr3_nt: TGTGCCAGCGGGTCGGCGGGAGGTCTATCCTACAATGAGCAGTTCTTC

d_call: -
j_call: TRBJ2-5
v_call: TRBV7-3
clone_size: -
cdr3_aa: CASSLASRASRETQYF
cdr3_nt: TGTGCCAGCAGCTTAGCGAGCAGGGCCAGCCGAGAGACCCAGTACTTC

d_call: -
j_call: TRBJ1-1
v_call: TRBV7-9
clone_size: -
cdr3_aa: CASSLDGGVTEAFF
cdr3_nt: TGTGCCAGCAGCTTAGACGGCGGGGTCACTGAAGCTTTCTTT

d_call: -
j_call: TRBJ2-1
v_call: TRBV5-1
clone_size: -
cdr3_aa: CASSDIRSYNEQFF
cdr3_nt: TGCGCCAGCAGTGACATACGCTCCTACAATGAGCAGTTCTTC

d_call: -
j_call: TRBJ2-7
v_call: TRBV5-6
clone_size: -
cdr3_aa: CASSWPDRYEQYF
cdr3_nt: TGTGCCAGCAGCTGGCCTGACAGGTACGAGCAGTACTTC

d_call: -
j_call: TRBJ1-5
v_call: TRBV4-2
clone_size: -
cdr3_aa: CASSQTSGRGNQPQHF
cdr3_nt: TGTGCCAGCAGCCAGACCTCGGGACGGGGGAATCAGCCCCAGCATTTT

d_call: -
j_call: TRBJ1-1
v_call: TRBV18
clone_size: -
cdr3_aa: CASSPPGGTEAFF
cdr3_nt: TGTGCCAGCTCACCACCGGGGGGGACTGAAGCTTTCTTT

d_call: -
j_call: TRBJ1-3
v_call: TRBV18
clone_size: -
cdr3_aa: CASSPFGLTGSGNTIYF
cdr3_nt: TGTGCCAGCTCACCATTTGGGCTTACCGGCTCTGGAAACACCATATATTTT

d_call: TRBD2
j_call: TRBJ2-5
v_call: TRBV5-1
clone_size: once
cdr3_aa: CASSFSRGETNSQETQYF
cdr3_nt: TGCGCCAGCAGCTTTAGTCGGGGGGAGACTAATTCGCAAGAGACCCAGTACTTC

d_call: TRBD1
j_call: TRBJ1-1
v_call: TRBV5-5
clone_size: -
cdr3_aa: CASSRQGARTEAFF
cdr3_nt: TGTGCCAGCAGCAGACAGGGGGCGCGGACTGAAGCTTTCTTT

d_call: TRBD2
j_call: TRBJ2-3
v_call: TRBV7-6
clone_size: -
cdr3_aa: CASSFGGGDTDTQYF
cdr3_nt: TGTGCCAGCAGCTTTGGCGGGGGGGACACAGATACGCAGTATTTT

d_call: -
j_call: TRBJ1-2
v_call: TRBV7-2
clone_size: -
cdr3_aa: CASSLGAAFVGYGYTF
cdr3_nt: TGTGCCAGCAGCTTAGGAGCGGCATTTGTTGGCTATGGCTACACCTTC

d_call: TRBD1
j_call: TRBJ1-5
v_call: TRBV5-1
clone_size: few
cdr3_aa: CASSGRTGGDYSNQPQHF
cdr3_nt: TGCGCCAGCAGCGGGCGGACAGGAGGGGATTATAGCAATCAGCCCCAGCATTTT

d_call: -
j_call: TRBJ1-5
v_call: TRBV2
clone_size: -
cdr3_aa: CASSEGAQSNQPQHF
cdr3_nt: TGTGCCAGCAGTGAGGGGGCGCAGAGCAATCAGCCCCAGCATTTT